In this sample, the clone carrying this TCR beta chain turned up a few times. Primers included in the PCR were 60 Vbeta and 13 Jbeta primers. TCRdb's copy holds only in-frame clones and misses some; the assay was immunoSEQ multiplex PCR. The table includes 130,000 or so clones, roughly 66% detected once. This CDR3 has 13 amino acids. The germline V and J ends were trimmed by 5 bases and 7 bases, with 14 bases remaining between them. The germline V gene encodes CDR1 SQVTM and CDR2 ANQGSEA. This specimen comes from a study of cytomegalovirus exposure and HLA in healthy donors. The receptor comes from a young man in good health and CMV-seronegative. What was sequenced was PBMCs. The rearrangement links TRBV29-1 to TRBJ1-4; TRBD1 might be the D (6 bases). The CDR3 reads CSVYGQGSEKLFF. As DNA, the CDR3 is TGCAGCGTTTATGGGCAGGGGAGTGAAAAACTGTTTTTT.